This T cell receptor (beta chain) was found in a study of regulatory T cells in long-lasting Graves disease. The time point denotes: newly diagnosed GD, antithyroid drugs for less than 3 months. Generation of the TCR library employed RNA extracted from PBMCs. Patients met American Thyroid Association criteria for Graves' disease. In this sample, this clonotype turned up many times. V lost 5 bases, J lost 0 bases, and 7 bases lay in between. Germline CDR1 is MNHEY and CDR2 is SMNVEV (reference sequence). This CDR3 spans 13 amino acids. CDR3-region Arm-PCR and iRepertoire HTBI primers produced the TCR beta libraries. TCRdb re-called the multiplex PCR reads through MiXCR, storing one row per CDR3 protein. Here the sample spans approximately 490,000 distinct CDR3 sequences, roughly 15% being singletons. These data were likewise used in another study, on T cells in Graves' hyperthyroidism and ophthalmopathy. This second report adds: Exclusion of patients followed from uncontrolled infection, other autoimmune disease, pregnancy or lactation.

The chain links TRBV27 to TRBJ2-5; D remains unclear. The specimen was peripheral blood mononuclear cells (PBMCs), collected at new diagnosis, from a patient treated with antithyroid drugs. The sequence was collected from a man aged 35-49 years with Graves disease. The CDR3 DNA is TGTGCCAGCAGTCGAGCGTACCAAGAGACCCAGTACTTC. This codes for CASSRAYQETQYF.